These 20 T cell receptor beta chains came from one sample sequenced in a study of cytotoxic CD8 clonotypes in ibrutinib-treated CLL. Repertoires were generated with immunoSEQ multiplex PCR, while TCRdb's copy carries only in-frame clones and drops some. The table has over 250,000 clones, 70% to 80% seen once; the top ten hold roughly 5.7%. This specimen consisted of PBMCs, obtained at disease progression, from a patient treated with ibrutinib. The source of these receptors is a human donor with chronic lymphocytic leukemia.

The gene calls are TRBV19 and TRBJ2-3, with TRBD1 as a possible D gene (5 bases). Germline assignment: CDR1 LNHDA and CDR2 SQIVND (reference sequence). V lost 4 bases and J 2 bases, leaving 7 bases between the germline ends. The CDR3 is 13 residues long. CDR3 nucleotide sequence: TGTGCCAGTAGTAAAGGGGCCACAGATACGCAGTATTTT. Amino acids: CASSKGATDTQYF.

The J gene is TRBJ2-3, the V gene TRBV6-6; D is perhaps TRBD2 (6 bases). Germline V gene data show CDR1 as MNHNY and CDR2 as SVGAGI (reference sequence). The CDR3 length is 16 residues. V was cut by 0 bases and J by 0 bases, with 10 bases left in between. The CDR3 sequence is CASSYSTGVSTDTQYF. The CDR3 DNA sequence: TGTGCCAGCAGTTACTCGACGGGGGTCAGCACAGATACGCAGTATTTT.

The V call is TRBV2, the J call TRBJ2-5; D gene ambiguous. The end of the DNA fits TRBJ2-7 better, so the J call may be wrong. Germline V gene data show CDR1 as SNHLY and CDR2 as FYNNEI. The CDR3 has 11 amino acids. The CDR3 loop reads CASSARYEQYF. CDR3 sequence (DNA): TGTGCCAGCAGTGCCAGGTACGAGCAGTACTTC.

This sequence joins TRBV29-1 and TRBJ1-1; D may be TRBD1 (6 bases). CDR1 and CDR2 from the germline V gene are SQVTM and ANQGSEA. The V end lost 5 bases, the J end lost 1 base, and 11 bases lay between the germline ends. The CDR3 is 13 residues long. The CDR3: CSVCRGRNTEAFF. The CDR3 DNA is TGCAGCGTTTGTAGGGGGAGGAACACTGAAGCTTTCTTT.

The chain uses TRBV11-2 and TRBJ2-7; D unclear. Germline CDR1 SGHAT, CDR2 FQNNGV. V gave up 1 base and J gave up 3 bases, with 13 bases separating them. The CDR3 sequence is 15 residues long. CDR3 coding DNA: TGTGCCAGCAGCTTAGTCCGGGTCGGCGACTACGAGCAGTACTTC. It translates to CASSLVRVGDYEQYF. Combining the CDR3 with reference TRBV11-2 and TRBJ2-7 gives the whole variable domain EAGVAQSPRYKIIEKRQSVAFWCNPISGHATLYWYQQILGQGPKLLIQFQNNGVVDDSQLPKDRFSAERLKGVDSTLKIQPAKLEDSAVYLCASSLVRVGDYEQYFGPGTRLTVT.

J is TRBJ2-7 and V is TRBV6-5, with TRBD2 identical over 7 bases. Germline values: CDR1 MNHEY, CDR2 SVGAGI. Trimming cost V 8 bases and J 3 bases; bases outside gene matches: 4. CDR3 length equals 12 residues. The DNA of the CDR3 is TGTGCCAGCTTCGGCGGGGGCTACGAGCAGTACTTC. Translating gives CASFGGGYEQYF.

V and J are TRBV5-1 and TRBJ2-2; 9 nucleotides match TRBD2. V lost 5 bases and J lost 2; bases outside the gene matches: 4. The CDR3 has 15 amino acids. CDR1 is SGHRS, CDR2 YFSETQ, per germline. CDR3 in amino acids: CASRWTSANTGELFF. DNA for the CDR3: TGCGCCAGCAGGTGGACTAGCGCTAACACCGGGGAGCTGTTTTTT.

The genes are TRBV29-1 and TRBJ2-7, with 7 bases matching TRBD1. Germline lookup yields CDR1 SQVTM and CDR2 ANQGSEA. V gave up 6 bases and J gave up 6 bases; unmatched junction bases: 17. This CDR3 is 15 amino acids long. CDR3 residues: CSVHAGGNPGGEQYF. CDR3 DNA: TGCAGCGTACACGCTGGCGGCAACCCAGGGGGCGAGCAGTACTTC.

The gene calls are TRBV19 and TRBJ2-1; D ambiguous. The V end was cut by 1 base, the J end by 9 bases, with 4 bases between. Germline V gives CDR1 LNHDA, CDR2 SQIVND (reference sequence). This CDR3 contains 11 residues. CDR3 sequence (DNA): TGTGCCAGTAGTATAGCTGGTGAGCAGTTCTTC. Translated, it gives CASSIAGEQFF.

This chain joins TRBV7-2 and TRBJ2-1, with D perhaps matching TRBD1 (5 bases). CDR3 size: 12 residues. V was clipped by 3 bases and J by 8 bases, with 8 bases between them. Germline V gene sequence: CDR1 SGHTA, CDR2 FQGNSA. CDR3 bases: TGTGCCAGCAGCTTTCAGGGCTATGAGCAGTTCTTC. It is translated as CASSFQGYEQFF.

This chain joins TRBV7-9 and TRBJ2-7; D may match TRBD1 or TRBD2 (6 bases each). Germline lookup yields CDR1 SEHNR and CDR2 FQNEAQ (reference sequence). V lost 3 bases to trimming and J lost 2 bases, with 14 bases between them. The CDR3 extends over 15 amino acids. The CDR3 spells CASSFRGGDPYEQYF. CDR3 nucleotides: TGTGCCAGCAGCTTCAGGGGAGGTGATCCCTACGAGCAGTACTTC.

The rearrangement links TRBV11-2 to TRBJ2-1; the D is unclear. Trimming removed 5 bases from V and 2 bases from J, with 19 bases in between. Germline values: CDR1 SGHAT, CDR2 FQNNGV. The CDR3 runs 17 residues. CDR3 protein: CASSPRLAVSTYNEQFF. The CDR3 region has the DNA TGTGCCAGCAGCCCACGGTTGGCGGTTAGTACCTACAATGAGCAGTTCTTC.

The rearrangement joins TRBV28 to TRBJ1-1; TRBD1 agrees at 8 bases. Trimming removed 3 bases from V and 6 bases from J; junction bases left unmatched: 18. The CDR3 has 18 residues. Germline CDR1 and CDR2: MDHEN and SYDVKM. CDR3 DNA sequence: TGTGCCAGCAGTTTCGCGTGGACAGGGTATTCGACAGAGGCTGAAGCTTTCTTT. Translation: CASSFAWTGYSTEAEAFF.

The CDR3 is CASSQTGLSNQPQHF. The CDR3 DNA is TGCGCCAGCAGCCAGACAGGCCTTAGCAATCAGCCCCAGCATTTT. The chain links TRBV4-1 to TRBJ1-5, with D perhaps TRBD1 (6 bases). V was clipped by 3 bases and J by 0 bases, with 9 bases between them. The CDR3 contains 15 residues. CDR1 and CDR2 from the germline V gene are MGHRA and YSYEKL.

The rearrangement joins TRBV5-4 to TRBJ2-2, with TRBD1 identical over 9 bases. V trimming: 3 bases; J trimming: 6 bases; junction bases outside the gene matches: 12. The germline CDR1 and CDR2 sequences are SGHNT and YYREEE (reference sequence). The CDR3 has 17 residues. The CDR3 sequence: CASSSPRDRVGPGELFF. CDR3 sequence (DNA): TGTGCCAGCAGCTCCCCCCGGGACAGGGTTGGTCCCGGGGAGCTGTTTTTT.

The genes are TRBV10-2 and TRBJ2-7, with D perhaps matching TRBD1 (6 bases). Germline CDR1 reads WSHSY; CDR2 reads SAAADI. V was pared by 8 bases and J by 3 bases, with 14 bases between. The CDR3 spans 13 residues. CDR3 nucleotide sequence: TGCGCCAGCTGGACAGTGGGTGGCTACGAGCAGTACTTC. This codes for CASWTVGGYEQYF.

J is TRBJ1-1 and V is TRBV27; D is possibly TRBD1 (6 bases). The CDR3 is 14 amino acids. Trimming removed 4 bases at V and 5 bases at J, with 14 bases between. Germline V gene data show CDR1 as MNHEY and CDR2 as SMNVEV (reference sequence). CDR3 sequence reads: CASSSTGSGTEAFF. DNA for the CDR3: TGTGCCAGCAGTTCCACAGGGTCGGGGACTGAAGCTTTCTTT.

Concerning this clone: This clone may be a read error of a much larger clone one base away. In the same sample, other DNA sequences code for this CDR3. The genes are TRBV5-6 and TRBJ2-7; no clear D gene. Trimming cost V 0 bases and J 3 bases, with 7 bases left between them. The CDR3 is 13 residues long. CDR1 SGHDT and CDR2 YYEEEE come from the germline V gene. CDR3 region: CASSLAGFYEQYF. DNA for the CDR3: TGTGCCAGCAGCTTGGCGGGTTTCTACGAGCAGTACTTC.

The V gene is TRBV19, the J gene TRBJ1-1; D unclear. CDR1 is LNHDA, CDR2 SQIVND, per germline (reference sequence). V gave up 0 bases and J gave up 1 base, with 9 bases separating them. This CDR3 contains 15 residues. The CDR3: CASSIDPRRNTEAFF. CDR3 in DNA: TGTGCCAGTAGTATAGATCCTAGGCGGAACACTGAAGCTTTCTTT.

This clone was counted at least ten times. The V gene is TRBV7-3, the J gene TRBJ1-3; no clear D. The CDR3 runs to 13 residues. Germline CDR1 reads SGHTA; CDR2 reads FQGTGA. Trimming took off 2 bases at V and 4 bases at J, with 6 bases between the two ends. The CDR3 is CASSLLRGNTIYF. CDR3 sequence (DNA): TGTGCCAGCAGCTTATTGAGGGGAAACACCATATATTTT.